The 25 T cell receptor beta chains given below trace back to one sample, sequenced in a study of cytomegalovirus exposure and HLA in healthy donors. PCR was performed using 60 Vbeta and 13 Jbeta primers. Only in-frame clones appear in the TCRdb table, and some are missing; sequencing was by immunoSEQ multiplex PCR. The sample table sets out around 110,000 clones. Material for sequencing was PBMCs. All receptors derive from a man between 25 and 39 years old in good health and CMV-seronegative.

The genes are TRBV29-1 and TRBJ2-5; 10 bases agree with TRBD2. This CDR3 comprises 13 residues. Germline assignment: CDR1 SQVTM and CDR2 ANQGSEA. Trimming took 8 bases from V and 5 from J; bases not matched to a gene: 8. For the CDR3, the DNA is TGCAGCATGCAGCGGGGGGGCGTGGAGACCCAGTACTTC. Amino acid sequence: CSMQRGGVETQYF.

The DNA of the CDR3 is TGTGCCACCAGCAGCCCGTGGCCCCACCCCGGGGAGCAGTACTTC. The encoded protein is CATSSPWPHPGEQYF. J is TRBJ2-7 and V is TRBV15; D remains ambiguous. V gave up 3 bases and J gave up 7 bases, with 19 bases separating them. CDR1 is LNHNV and CDR2 is YYDKDF in the germline V gene (reference sequence). The CDR3 has 15 amino acids.

The genes are TRBV19 and TRBJ1-2, with D unclear. This CDR3 comprises 14 residues. The V gene's germline CDR1 is LNHDA and CDR2 SQIVND (reference sequence). V lost 4 bases, J lost 8 bases, and 17 bases lay in between. Here the CDR3 reads CASSKSAAVFGYTF. For the CDR3, the DNA is TGTGCCAGTAGTAAAAGTGCCGCGGTTTTCGGCTACACCTTC.

V gene TRBV9 combines with J gene TRBJ1-5; no clear D. V dropped 2 bases and J dropped 5 bases, with 8 bases sitting between them. Germline-derived CDR1 and CDR2 are SGDLS and YYNGEE. CDR3 size: 13 residues. The CDR3 is CASSVAPDQPQHF. CDR3 sequence (DNA): TGTGCCAGCAGCGTTGCCCCAGATCAGCCCCAGCATTTT.

The CDR3 spells CASSPPAGGADTQYF. The CDR3 coding sequence is TGTGCCAGCTCACCACCGGCAGGGGGAGCAGATACGCAGTATTTT. The chain joins TRBV18 to TRBJ2-3; 7 bases agree with TRBD1. Germline trimming cut 0 bases from V and 4 bases from J; bases unmatched to any gene: 4. The CDR3 has 15 residues. Germline-derived CDR1 and CDR2 are KGHSH and LQKENI.

The V and J genes are TRBV19 and TRBJ2-4; 13 bases map to TRBD2. V lost 6 bases to trimming and J lost 0 bases; unmatched junction nucleotides: 8. CDR1 and CDR2 (germline): LNHDA, SQIVND (reference sequence). The CDR3 length is 18 residues. CDR3 in amino acids: CASSPTSGGAGAKNIQYF. CDR3 nucleotide sequence: TGTGCCAGTAGCCCAACTAGCGGGGGGGCCGGAGCCAAAAACATTCAGTACTTC.

Comment on this clone: The junction shows a germline mismatch at one end, possibly a read error. The chain uses TRBV5-6 and TRBJ2-7; perhaps TRBD1 as D (6 bases). This CDR3 is built from 13 residues. CDR1 and CDR2 (germline): SGHDT, YYEEEE. CDR3 sequence: CASRRDTSYEQHF. CDR3 sequence (DNA): TGTGCCAGCAGGAGGGACACCTCCTACGAGCAGCACTTC. Filled out from reference TRBV5-6 and TRBJ2-7, the complete variable domain reads DAGVTQSPTHLIKTRGQQVTLRCSPKSGHDTVSWYQQALGQGPQFIFQYYEEEERQRGNFPDRFSGHQFPNYSSELNVNALLLGDSALYLCASRRDTSYEQHFGPGTRLTVT.

The chain recombines TRBV4-1 with TRBJ2-5; tentative D call: TRBD2 (5 bases). V lost 2 bases and J 4 bases, leaving 8 bases between the germline ends. Germline V CDR1 and CDR2: MGHRA, YSYEKL. The CDR3 runs 13 residues. CDR3: CASSQIRGETQYF. CDR3 bases: TGCGCCAGCAGCCAAATCCGGGGAGAGACCCAGTACTTC.

V gene TRBV5-1 combines with J gene TRBJ1-4; TRBD1 is a possible D gene (6 bases). In germline, CDR1 is SGHRS, CDR2 YFSETQ. CDR3 length equals 15 residues. Trimming cost V 0 bases and J 3 bases, with 9 bases left between them. The chain's CDR3 is CASSLGGGPNEKLFF. In nucleotides, the CDR3 is TGCGCCAGCAGCTTGGGGGGGGGCCCTAATGAAAAACTGTTTTTT.

V is TRBV5-4 and J is TRBJ1-2; D is perhaps TRBD1 (5 bases). The germline CDR1 and CDR2 sequences are SGHNT and YYREEE (reference sequence). V dropped 7 bases and J dropped 0 bases, with 10 bases sitting between them. CDR3 size: 13 residues. CDR3 sequence reads: CASDSWPNYGYTF. The DNA for the CDR3 is TGTGCCAGCGACAGTTGGCCTAACTATGGCTACACCTTC.

The chain couples TRBV6-5 to TRBJ1-5; maybe TRBD1 (6 bases). CDR3 length: 15 residues. The ends were cut back, 6 bases at V and 3 bases at J, with 15 bases in the middle. In germline, CDR1 is MNHEY, CDR2 SVGAGI. CDR3 nucleotide sequence: TGTGCCAGCAGACAACAAAACAGGGACAATCAGCCCCAGCATTTT. Translated: CASRQQNRDNQPQHF.

The chain recombines TRBV4-2 with TRBJ1-2; D is unresolved. The V gene's germline CDR1 is LGHNA and CDR2 YNFKEQ. The CDR3 extends over 14 amino acids. V was cut by 0 bases and J by 8 bases, with 13 bases left in between. CDR3 nucleotide sequence: TGTGCCAGCAGCCAAGATACGGGGATTCGGGGCTACACCTTC. This encodes CASSQDTGIRGYTF.

J is TRBJ2-7 and V is TRBV5-1; 11 bases align to TRBD1. The CDR3 contains 14 residues. The ends lost 4 bases at V and 6 bases at J; junction bases unmatched: 6. The V gene's germline CDR1 is SGHRS and CDR2 YFSETQ. The CDR3 sequence: CASSQDRGRLEQYF. The CDR3 nucleotides read TGCGCCAGCAGCCAGGACAGGGGGCGCCTCGAGCAGTACTTC.

This chain connects TRBV19 to TRBJ1-5; a weak D match, TRBD1 (5 bases). Germline V gene sequence: CDR1 LNHDA, CDR2 SQIVND (reference sequence). The CDR3 has 16 amino acids. V was clipped by 7 bases and J by 4 bases, with 20 bases between them. CDR3 sequence (DNA): TGTGCCAGTACCCTAGAAGGGGCTAATACGAATCAGCCCCAGCATTTT. Its protein product is CASTLEGANTNQPQHF.

V and J are TRBV5-1 and TRBJ2-7; the match to TRBD2 covers 12 bases. The germline V gene has CDR1 SGHRS and CDR2 YFSETQ. The CDR3 has 19 residues. V dropped 0 bases and J dropped 3; count of bases not matched to a gene: 13. The CDR3 is CASSLDPVTSGGPYYEQYF. The CDR3 DNA reads as TGCGCCAGCAGCTTGGACCCGGTGACTAGCGGGGGACCCTACTACGAGCAGTACTTC.

This chain links TRBV29-1 with TRBJ2-7; D is possibly TRBD1 (7 bases). The J call may not be correct, given that the DNA end is closer to TRBJ2-1. This CDR3 region has 14 residues. Germline CDR1 SQVTM, CDR2 ANQGSEA. The DNA of the CDR3 is TGCAGCGCTGAGGAGGGGACAGTCTACAATGAGCAGTTCTTC. Its protein is CSAEEGTVYNEQFF.

The rearrangement uses TRBV4-2 and TRBJ1-1; perhaps TRBD1 as D (5 bases). The germline gives CDR1 LGHNA, CDR2 YNFKEQ. Trimming stripped 3 bases from V and 1 base from J, with 9 bases between. CDR3 length: 14 residues. CDR3: CASSHPGGNTEAFF. The CDR3 DNA sequence: TGTGCCAGCAGCCACCCCGGGGGGAACACTGAAGCTTTCTTT.

CDR3 coding DNA: TGTGCCAGCAGAACCGTCAGTTTCTCTTATGGCTACACCTTC. It is translated as CASRTVSFSYGYTF. The rearrangement uses TRBV28 and TRBJ1-2, with no clear D. The CDR3 totals 14 residues. From germline, CDR1 is MDHEN and CDR2 SYDVKM. Trimming removed 6 bases at V and 5 bases at J, with 16 bases between.

This chain joins TRBV7-2 and TRBJ2-6; no reliable D call. This CDR3 comprises 13 residues. Between the trimmed V and J ends, which lost 8 bases and 4 bases, there was a span of 9 bases. Germline assignment: CDR1 SGHTA and CDR2 FQGNSA. This CDR3 is CASGIGGANVLTF. The CDR3 nucleotides read TGTGCCAGCGGAATCGGGGGGGCCAACGTCCTGACTTTC.

The chain uses TRBV19 and TRBJ2-2, with 7 bases lining up with TRBD2. Germline V gene data show CDR1 as LNHDA and CDR2 as SQIVND (reference sequence). Losses at the gene ends were 3 bases for V and 0 bases for J; bases not matched to a gene: 4. This CDR3 region has 16 residues. The CDR3 loop is CASSIVAGANTGELFF. CDR3 in DNA: TGTGCCAGTAGTATTGTCGCGGGGGCGAACACCGGGGAGCTGTTTTTT.

This chain connects TRBV2 to TRBJ1-6, with 8 nucleotides matching TRBD1. Germline CDR1 is SNHLY and CDR2 is FYNNEI. The junction had 9 bases not matched to a gene; V was cut back by 5 bases and J by 6 bases. The length of the CDR3 is 16 residues. The CDR3 nucleotides are TGTGCCAGCAGTTTCTCCGGGACAGGATTTAATTCACCCCTCCACTTT. As protein: CASSFSGTGFNSPLHF.

The chain is built from TRBV5-6 and TRBJ2-7; TRBD2 matches at 12 bases. The CDR3 sequence is 16 residues long. V lost 4 bases and J lost 4; bases outside the gene matches: 9. Germline CDR1 reads SGHDT; CDR2 reads YYEEEE. The CDR3 protein is CASSRRPSGGAYEQYF. In DNA, the CDR3 is TGTGCCAGCAGCCGGCGGCCTAGCGGGGGGGCTTACGAGCAGTACTTC.

This chain joins TRBV6-1 and TRBJ1-1; D may be TRBD1 (5 bases). With 4 bases removed from V and 0 bases from J, the gap between germline ends came to 18 bases. The germline V gene has CDR1 MNHNS and CDR2 SASEGT. The CDR3 consists of 17 residues. The CDR3 DNA follows: TGTGCCAGCAGTGGATCTTGGACACATCGATTGAACACTGAAGCTTTCTTT. Translated: CASSGSWTHRLNTEAFF.

The rearrangement uses TRBV2 and TRBJ1-2; D ambiguous. V lost 0 bases to trimming and J lost 5 bases, with 4 bases between them. This CDR3 has 12 residues. Looked up from germline, CDR1 is SNHLY and CDR2 is FYNNEI. This CDR3 reads CASSEASYGYTF. The CDR3 nucleotides read TGTGCCAGCAGTGAAGCGTCGTATGGCTACACCTTC.

The chain recombines TRBV7-9 with TRBJ1-1, with D maybe TRBD1 (6 bases). CDR1 is SEHNR, CDR2 FQNEAQ, per germline (reference sequence). Trimming took 5 bases from V and 5 from J, leaving 21 bases between them. The CDR3 totals 16 residues. CDR3 in amino acids: CASSRGHITLETEAFF. CDR3 DNA sequence: TGTGCCAGCAGCAGGGGACACATAACATTGGAGACTGAAGCTTTCTTT.